These T cell receptor beta chains were read from a single sample in a study of response to subunit inactivated influenza vaccine. Each CDR3 protein is one row after TCRdb ran MiXCR on the RT-PCR reads. The table records 600,000 to 850,000 distinct CDR3 sequences, 12% to 15% of them present only once. Sequences were derived from PBMCs from blood, sampled approximately 15 days before vaccination. The receptors originated from a man aged 50-60 years who received an inactivated influenza vaccine. CDR3s include the opening cysteine and the closing phenylalanine or tryptophan. Each record gives: clone size, J gene, D gene, V gene, CDR3 protein, CDR3 DNA. The D gene is left open where the match is weak. Clone size, where shown, is once, few, many, or a class for clones that have expanded.

>NA|TRBJ2-7|TRBD2|TRBV10-3
CAISTPGGNEQYF
TGTGCCATCAGTACCCCGGGGGGGAATGAGCAGTACTTC
>few|TRBJ2-5|TRBD2|TRBV5-1
CASSLAISGAGGETQYF
TGCGCCAGCAGCTTGGCCATCTCAGGAGCGGGGGGCGAGACCCAGTACTTC
>few|TRBJ2-1|TRBD2|TRBV5-1
CASSFPRLAGLSSYNEQFF
TGCGCCAGCAGCTTCCCTAGACTAGCGGGTCTCAGCTCCTACAATGAGCAGTTCTTC
>few|TRBJ2-3|TRBD2|TRBV29-1
CSVERAGTDWTSTDTQYF
TGCAGCGTTGAGAGAGCGGGAACGGATTGGACTAGCACAGATACGCAGTATTTT
>few|TRBJ2-7|TRBD2|TRBV5-1
CASSLVWTRVGEQYF
TGCGCCAGCAGCTTGGTTTGGACTAGAGTGGGTGAGCAGTACTTC
>few|TRBJ2-7|TRBD2|TRBV9
CASSPQTSGIDEQYF
TGTGCCAGCAGCCCCCAGACTAGCGGGATCGACGAGCAGTACTTC
>few|TRBJ2-5|NA|TRBV29-1
CSVGAGRQETQYF
TGCAGCGTGGGGGCCGGGAGACAAGAGACCCAGTACTTC
>NA|TRBJ2-3|TRBD2|TRBV28
CASRYKLAVLSTDTQYF
TGTGCCAGCAGATACAAGCTAGCGGTCCTTAGCACAGATACGCAGTATTTT
>few|TRBJ2-7|NA|TRBV7-2
CASTRSLRYGSKYEQYF
TGTGCCAGCACCCGATCACTGAGGTACGGGAGCAAATACGAGCAGTACTTC
>many|TRBJ2-7|NA|TRBV4-2
CASSQGAVEEQYF
TGTGCCAGCAGCCAAGGAGCTGTTGAGGAGCAGTACTTC
>few|TRBJ1-5|TRBD1|TRBV29-1
CSVGGTDPNQPQHF
TGCAGCGTAGGAGGGACAGATCCCAATCAGCCCCAGCATTTT
>NA|TRBJ2-7|TRBD2|TRBV30
CASGLAGVGEQYF
TGTGCCTCAGGACTAGCGGGGGTTGGCGAGCAGTACTTC
>few|TRBJ1-2|NA|TRBV6-2/TRBV6-3
CASSYQPVNYGYTF
TGTGCCAGCAGTTACCAGCCTGTTAACTATGGCTACACCTTC
>few|TRBJ2-7|NA|TRBV29-1
CSVEVGQGHASYEQYF
TGCAGCGTTGAAGTCGGGCAGGGCCATGCTTCCTACGAGCAGTACTTC
>few|TRBJ1-3|NA|TRBV7-2
CASSLAGEGTGNTIYF
TGTGCCAGCAGCTTAGCGGGGGAGGGTACTGGAAACACCATATATTTT
>NA|TRBJ2-3|TRBD1|TRBV7-9
CASSNEQGPDTQYF
TGTGCCAGCAGCAACGAACAGGGGCCAGATACGCAGTATTTT
>many|TRBJ1-1|TRBD1|TRBV10-1
CASSRDRANTEAFF
TGCGCCAGCAGTCGGGACAGGGCTAACACTGAAGCTTTCTTT
>few|TRBJ2-5|NA|TRBV12-3/TRBV12-4
CASSFGGTSQETQYF
TGTGCCAGCAGTTTTGGCGGGACCTCCCAAGAGACCCAGTACTTC
>NA|TRBJ2-1|NA|TRBV5-5
CASSSFRYNEQFF
TGTGCCAGCAGCTCGTTTCGGTACAATGAGCAGTTCTTC
>NA|TRBJ2-3|TRBD2|TRBV4-2
CASSRGLAGGRDTDTQYF
TGTGCCAGCAGTCGCGGACTAGCGGGGGGGCGAGACACAGATACGCAGTATTTT
>few|TRBJ2-3|NA|TRBV5-5
CASSLEGSPDTQYF
TGTGCCAGCAGCTTGGAGGGTAGCCCAGATACGCAGTATTTT
>few|TRBJ1-6|NA|TRBV14
CASSQDQAASYNSPLHF
TGTGCCAGCAGCCAAGATCAGGCCGCCTCCTATAATTCACCCCTCCACTTT
>many|TRBJ2-5|NA|TRBV25-1
CASSEYKGGSQETQYF
TGTGCCAGCAGTGAATACAAGGGGGGCTCTCAAGAGACCCAGTACTTC
>once|TRBJ1-1|TRBD1|TRBV6-2/TRBV6-3
CASGRGRETNTEAFF
TGTGCCAGCGGGAGGGGGCGCGAGACGAACACTGAAGCTTTCTTT
>few|TRBJ2-1|NA|TRBV5-6
CASSFSLGRNEQFF
TGTGCCAGCAGCTTTAGCTTGGGGCGCAATGAGCAGTTCTTC
>NA|TRBJ2-2|TRBD1|TRBV29-1
CSVVTGGNTGELFF
TGCAGCGTTGTCACAGGGGGGAACACCGGGGAGCTGTTTTTT
>NA|TRBJ1-1|NA|TRBV7-2
CASSLVGGSSTEAFF
TGTGCCAGCAGCTTAGTTGGTGGGTCTAGTACTGAAGCTTTCTTT
>many|TRBJ2-7|NA|TRBV28
CASGPEFSSYEQYF
TGTGCCAGCGGACCAGAATTTAGCTCCTACGAGCAGTACTTC
>NA|TRBJ2-7|NA|TRBV11-2
CASSLSPRIYEQYF
TGTGCCAGCAGCTTAAGTCCCAGAATCTACGAGCAGTACTTC
>NA|TRBJ2-2|NA|TRBV6-1
CATFRGDTGELFF
TGTGCCACCTTCCGTGGGGACACCGGGGAGCTGTTTTTT
>NA|TRBJ2-5|TRBD1|TRBV6-1
CASSVQGAEETQYF
TGTGCCAGCAGTGTACAGGGGGCGGAAGAGACCCAGTACTTC
>NA|TRBJ2-1|NA|TRBV6-2/TRBV6-3
CASSSGGDSGNEQFF
TGTGCCAGCAGTTCTGGGGGCGATTCTGGCAATGAGCAGTTCTTC
>NA|TRBJ2-7|NA|TRBV6-5
CASSFLGTTPGEYF
TGTGCCAGCAGTTTCTTAGGGACCACGCCCGGGGAGTACTTC
>few|TRBJ2-3|NA|TRBV5-5
CASNLAPRVSTDTQYF
TGTGCCAGCAACCTAGCTCCCAGGGTTAGCACAGATACGCAGTATTTT
>NA|TRBJ2-3|NA|TRBV4-2
CASSQESSSTDTQYF
TGTGCCAGCAGCCAAGAGAGTTCTAGCACAGATACGCAGTATTTT
>few|TRBJ2-1|TRBD2|TRBV11-2
CASSLVAGGLYSYNEQFF
TGTGCCAGCAGCTTAGTAGCGGGAGGCCTTTACTCCTACAATGAGCAGTTCTTC
>few|TRBJ2-2|NA|TRBV7-2
CASSTTGTNGGELFF
TGTGCCAGCAGCACTACAGGGACGAACGGCGGGGAGCTGTTTTTT
>NA|TRBJ1-3|NA|TRBV6-2/TRBV6-3
CATTAGSAGNTIYF
TGTGCCACCACGGCGGGGTCGGCTGGAAACACCATATATTTT
>few|TRBJ1-5|NA|TRBV2
CVSSDPGWHQPQHF
TGTGTCAGCAGTGACCCCGGGTGGCATCAGCCCCAGCATTTT
>few|TRBJ2-7|NA|TRBV6-6
CASSYKTYEQYF
TGTGCCAGCAGTTATAAGACCTACGAGCAGTACTTC
>few|TRBJ1-2|NA|TRBV4-3
CASSRDSSFYGYTF
TGCGCCAGCAGCCGAGACAGCTCCTTCTATGGCTACACCTTC
>few|TRBJ2-2|NA|TRBV27
CASSSTRFRGTAGELFF
TGTGCCAGCAGCTCCACTCGTTTCCGGGGGACGGCCGGGGAGCTGTTTTTT
>few|TRBJ2-3|TRBD2|TRBV20-1
CSPGLAGEDPFTDTQYF
TGCAGCCCAGGCCTCGCGGGGGAGGACCCTTTCACAGATACGCAGTATTTT
>many|TRBJ2-2|TRBD2|TRBV9
CASSVLAGENTGELFF
TGTGCCAGCAGCGTGCTAGCGGGGGAGAACACCGGGGAGCTGTTTTTT
>few|TRBJ2-3|NA|TRBV2
CATSWDQPSTDTQYF
TGTGCCACCAGCTGGGACCAACCGAGCACAGATACGCAGTATTTT